A single sample gave rise to the 17 T cell receptor beta chains below, sequenced in a study of CD8+ T cells in alopecia areata. Treatment: oral pan-JAK inhibitor, 5-10 mg twice daily. cDNA prepared by RNA extraction and subsequent reverse transcription served as the template for sequencing. This table comes from immunoSEQ multiplex PCR, and its TCRdb copy is limited to in-frame clones, with some not included. The sample contains under 300,000 clones, 60% of which appear only once. The sample in question was CD4+ T cells sorted from blood, obtained at approximately week 52, from a patient treated with tofacitinib. The source of these receptors is a human donor with alopecia areata.

The rearrangement joins TRBV29-1 to TRBJ1-2; D gene ambiguous. The germline V and J ends were trimmed by 4 bases and 7 bases, with 10 bases remaining between them. Germline V CDR1 and CDR2: SQVTM, ANQGSEA. There are 11 residues in the CDR3. CDR3 in DNA: TGCAGCGTTGTAGACGGAGTTGGCTACACCTTC. Translation gives CSVVDGVGYTF. The full variable domain, in which reference TRBV29-1 and TRBJ1-2 provide the parts outside the CDR3, is SAVISQKPSRDICQRGTSLTIQCQVDSQVTMMFWYRQQPGQSLTLIATANQGSEATYESGFVIDKFPISRPNLTFSTLTVSNMSPEDSSIYLCSVVDGVGYTFGSGTRLTVV.

This chain connects TRBV13 to TRBJ2-7; 8 bases line up with TRBD1. The CDR3 is 14 residues long. Unmatched junction bases numbered 8, after V lost 6 bases and J lost 4 bases. Germline V CDR1 and CDR2: PRHDT, FYEKMQ (reference sequence). Written as DNA, the CDR3 is TGTGCCAGCAGTGGGACAGGCACTCGGTACGAGCAGTACTTC. This codes for CASSGTGTRYEQYF. The entire variable domain, with the rest obtained from reference TRBV13 and TRBJ2-7, is as follows: AAGVIQSPRHLIKEKRETATLKCYPIPRHDTVYWYQQGPGQDPQFLISFYEKMQSDKGSIPDRFSAQQFSDYHSELNMSSLELGDSALYFCASSGTGTRYEQYFGPGTRLTVT.

This clone was seen only a few times. The chain carries TRBV19 and TRBJ2-2, with 7 bases fitting TRBD1. Germline-derived CDR1 and CDR2 are LNHDA and SQIVND (reference sequence). CDR3 length: 15 amino acids. J lost 0 bases, V lost 4 bases, and 2 bases had no gene match. CDR3 residues: CASSKTGSNTGELFF. The CDR3 DNA is TGTGCCAGTAGTAAGACAGGGTCGAACACCGGGGAGCTGTTTTTT.

CDR3 sequence: CASGPDSYYGYTF. For the CDR3, the DNA is TGTGCCAGCGGTCCCGACAGCTACTATGGCTACACCTTC. The genes are TRBV6-5 and TRBJ1-2; D may be TRBD1 (5 bases). CDR3 length: 13 residues. Germline V gene lookup returns CDR1 MNHEY and CDR2 SVGAGI. The V and J ends lost 8 bases and 3 bases respectively, with 13 bases between them.

The gene calls are TRBV29-1 and TRBJ2-3; D call uncertain. Deletions cut 7 bases from V and 6 bases from J, with 11 bases between. Germline V gives CDR1 SQVTM, CDR2 ANQGSEA. CDR3 length: 11 amino acids. CDR3 nucleotide sequence: TGCAGCGCCGACTTGGGGGATACGCAGTATTTT. It yields the protein CSADLGDTQYF.

The rearrangement uses TRBV15 and TRBJ2-5; no firm D call. Germline V gives CDR1 LNHNV, CDR2 YYDKDF (reference sequence). V was pared by 3 bases and J by 2 bases, with 4 bases between. The CDR3 is 12 amino acids. The CDR3 loop reads CATSRTQETQYF. In DNA, the CDR3 is TGTGCCACCAGCAGGACTCAAGAGACCCAGTACTTC.

This clone was seen more than once but under ten times. The chain couples TRBV30 to TRBJ2-4; 9 nucleotides agree with TRBD2. The CDR3 is 12 residues long. Germline V CDR1 and CDR2: GTSNPN, SVGIG (reference sequence). V shed 8 bases, J shed 7 bases, and the junction held 6 bases outside the gene matches. As DNA, the CDR3 is TGTGCCGGTAGCGGGGGAGGTAACATTCAGTACTTC. Its protein product is CAGSGGGNIQYF.

This clone was seen a single time. The rearrangement links TRBV18 to TRBJ1-6; D not certain. Trimming shortened V by 3 bases and J by 0 bases, and 9 bases separated the two germline ends. Per germline, CDR1 KGHSH and CDR2 LQKENI. The CDR3 is 16 amino acids. The chain's CDR3 is CASSPSRSSYNSPLHF. DNA for the CDR3: TGTGCCAGCTCACCCTCGCGCAGCTCCTATAATTCACCCCTCCACTTT.

The CDR3 DNA reads TGTGCCAGCAGTTCCTGGGTTGGGGCAACTGAAGCTTTCTTT. Translated, it gives CASSSWVGATEAFF. The V call is TRBV6-5, the J call TRBJ1-1, with D possibly matching TRBD1 (5 bases). Germline V gene lookup returns CDR1 MNHEY and CDR2 SVGAGI. The V and J ends lost 4 bases and 5 bases respectively, with 14 bases between them. The CDR3 is 14 amino acids.

This chain uses TRBV25-1 with TRBJ1-2; 8 bases map to TRBD1. Trimming took 2 bases from V and 7 from J; bases not matched to a gene: 3. CDR1 is MGHDK, CDR2 SYGVNS, per germline. This CDR3 contains 13 residues. The CDR3 DNA sequence: TGTGCCAGCAGTGAACGGACAGGGTCTGGCTACACCTTC. Amino acid sequence: CASSERTGSGYTF.

The rearrangement links TRBV9 to TRBJ2-5; 9 nucleotides line up with TRBD2. After removal of 0 bases from V and 2 bases from J, the junction contained 5 bases not matched to a gene. Germline CDR1 SGDLS, CDR2 YYNGEE. This CDR3 region has 16 residues. CDR3 bases: TGTGCCAGCAGCGTAGGTCGAGCGGGGGGACAAGAGACCCAGTACTTC. It encodes CASSVGRAGGQETQYF.

V gene TRBV7-2 combines with J gene TRBJ1-6; no reliable D call. V was clipped by 6 bases and J by 8 bases, with 11 bases between them. CDR1 is SGHTA and CDR2 is FQGNSA in the germline V gene. CDR3 length: 13 residues. The CDR3 DNA reads TGTGCCAGCAGTTTCGGGTACGATTCACCCCTCCACTTT. It specifies CASSFGYDSPLHF.

This clone was detected many times. The chain employs TRBV18 and TRBJ2-6, with 10 bases identical to TRBD1. Trimming cost V 6 bases and J 1 base; bases outside gene matches: 12. CDR1 KGHSH and CDR2 LQKENI come from the germline V gene. This CDR3 has 19 amino acids. CDR3 loop: CASSQSVTGGLSGANVLTF. CDR3 in DNA: TGTGCCAGCTCCCAATCGGTGACAGGGGGCCTGTCTGGGGCCAACGTCCTGACTTTC. The whole variable domain, filled in from reference TRBV18 and TRBJ2-6, reads NAGVMQNPRHLVRRRGQEARLRCSPMKGHSHVYWYRQLPEEGLKFMVYLQKENIIDESGMPKERFSAEFPKEGPSILRIQQVVRGDSAAYFCASSQSVTGGLSGANVLTFGAGSRLTVL.

This chain links TRBV29-1 with TRBJ1-1; 7 nucleotides align to TRBD1. Trimming took 7 bases from V and 3 from J; bases not matched to a gene: 8. Germline V gene lookup returns CDR1 SQVTM and CDR2 ANQGSEA. The CDR3 contains 13 residues. CDR3 region: CSASLQGDTEAFF. CDR3 bases: TGCAGCGCCTCCTTGCAGGGGGACACTGAAGCTTTCTTT.

This clone was counted a few times. The chain combines TRBV7-2 with TRBJ2-7; 12 bases are a match to TRBD2. CDR1 and CDR2 (germline): SGHTA, FQGNSA. The V and J ends lost 6 bases and 2 bases, in that order; junction bases with no gene match: 5. CDR3 length: 15 residues. CDR3 DNA: TGTGCCAGCAGGCGGACTAGCGGGGCCACCTACGAGCAGTACTTC. This sequence encodes CASRRTSGATYEQYF.

In its sample, this clone was seen once. The V and J genes are TRBV7-2 and TRBJ2-4; 11 nucleotides match TRBD1. The CDR3 extends over 17 amino acids. Trimming at V came to 5 bases and at J to 1 base, leaving 7 bases not matched to a gene. CDR1 is SGHTA, CDR2 FQGNSA, per germline. In DNA, the CDR3 is TGTGCCAGCAGCACCTGGACAGGGGGCTTGGCCAAAAACATTCAGTACTTC. It specifies CASSTWTGGLAKNIQYF. The variable domain in full, completed from reference TRBV7-2 and TRBJ2-4, reads GAGVSQSPSNKVTEKGKDVELRCDPISGHTALYWYRQSLGQGLEFLIYFQGNSAPDKSGLPSDRFSAERTGGSVSTLTIQRTQQEDSAVYLCASSTWTGGLAKNIQYFGAGTRLSVL.

The sample holds one count of this clone. The chain employs TRBV7-9 and TRBJ2-7; D not resolved. CDR3 length: 9 amino acids. Germline CDR1 is SEHNR and CDR2 is FQNEAQ (reference sequence). The V gene lost 8 bases and the J gene lost 4 bases, with 3 bases spanning the gap. This CDR3 is CASGYEQYF. For the CDR3, the DNA is TGTGCCAGCGGGTACGAGCAGTACTTC.